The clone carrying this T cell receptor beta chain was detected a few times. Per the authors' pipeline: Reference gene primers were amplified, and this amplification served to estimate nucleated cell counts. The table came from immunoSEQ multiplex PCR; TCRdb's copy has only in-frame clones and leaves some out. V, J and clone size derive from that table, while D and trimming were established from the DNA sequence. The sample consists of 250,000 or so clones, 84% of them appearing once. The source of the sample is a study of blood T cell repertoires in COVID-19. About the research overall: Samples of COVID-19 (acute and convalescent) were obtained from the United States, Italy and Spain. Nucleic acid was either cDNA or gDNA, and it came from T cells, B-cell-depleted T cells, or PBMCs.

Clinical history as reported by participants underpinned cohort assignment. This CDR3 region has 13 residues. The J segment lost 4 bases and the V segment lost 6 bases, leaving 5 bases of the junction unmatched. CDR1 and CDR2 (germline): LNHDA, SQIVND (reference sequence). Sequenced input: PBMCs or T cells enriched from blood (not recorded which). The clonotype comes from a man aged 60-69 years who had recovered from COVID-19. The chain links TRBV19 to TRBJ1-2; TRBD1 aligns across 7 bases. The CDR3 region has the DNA TGTGCCAGTAGAACACAGGGGACCTATGGCTACACCTTC. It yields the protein CASRTQGTYGYTF.